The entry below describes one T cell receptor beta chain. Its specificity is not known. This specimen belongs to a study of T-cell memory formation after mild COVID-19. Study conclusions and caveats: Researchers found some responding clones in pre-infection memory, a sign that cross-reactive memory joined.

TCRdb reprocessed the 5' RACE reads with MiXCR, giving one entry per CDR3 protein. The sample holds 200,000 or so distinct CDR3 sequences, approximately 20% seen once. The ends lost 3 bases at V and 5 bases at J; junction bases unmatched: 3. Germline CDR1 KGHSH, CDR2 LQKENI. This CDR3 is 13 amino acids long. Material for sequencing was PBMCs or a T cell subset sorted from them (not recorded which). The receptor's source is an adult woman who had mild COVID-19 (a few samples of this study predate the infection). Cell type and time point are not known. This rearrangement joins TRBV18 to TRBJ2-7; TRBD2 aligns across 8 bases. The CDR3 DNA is TGTGCCAGCTCACCCGGGGGGGATAACGAGCAGTACTTC. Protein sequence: CASSPGGDNEQYF. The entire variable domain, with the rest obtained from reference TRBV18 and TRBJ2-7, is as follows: NAGVMQNPRHLVRRRGQEARLRCSPMKGHSHVYWYRQLPEEGLKFMVYLQKENIIDESGMPKERFSAEFPKEGPSILRIQQVVRGDSAAYFCASSPGGDNEQYFGPGTRLTVT.